Here is one TCR beta chain with its context. What it recognizes is unknown. Each CDR3 protein is one row after TCRdb ran MiXCR on the RT-PCR reads. There are about 500,000 distinct CDR3 sequences in the sample; 10% to 15% occur only once, and roughly 14% lies in the top ten. The sample belongs to a study of response to subunit inactivated influenza vaccine. Study-wide results and caveats: That few new T cells are recruited by each seasonal influenza vaccination was the authors' suggestion.

Trimming removed 1 base from V and 1 base from J; junction bases left unmatched: 15. The germline V gene encodes CDR1 DFQATT and CDR2 SNEGSKA (reference sequence). This CDR3 has 19 residues. The chain has TRBV20-1 and TRBJ2-2, with TRBD1 identical over 7 bases. The source was PBMCs from blood, collected roughly 47 days after vaccination. This clonotype was obtained from a man aged 45 to 65 who received an inactivated influenza vaccine. CDR3 in amino acids: CSARVWDSLVPENTGELFF. CDR3 DNA: TGCAGTGCTAGAGTTTGGGACAGTCTCGTACCGGAGAACACCGGGGAGCTGTTTTTT.